This is a list of T cell receptor beta chains from one sample in a study of patients and donors after allogeneic stem cell transplantation. MiXCR, run by TCRdb on the RT-PCR reads, gives a single entry per CDR3 protein. The table shows about 88,000 distinct CDR3 sequences, with around 48% occurring only once. The sequenced sample was blood, either unsorted or a sorted T cell fraction (not recorded which). The receptors originated from a human donor who was either an allogeneic HSCT recipient or a stem cell or donor lymphocyte infusion donor (not recorded which). It is not recorded whose cells these are; they may come from a transplant donor. CDR3s leave out the opening cysteine and the closing phenylalanine or tryptophan. The D gene is left open where the match is weak.

- | TRBV11-2 | ASSMGLNYGYT
- | TRBV6-5 | ASSYGGYGYT
TRBD2 | TRBV14 | ASSQALAGRETQY
- | TRBV7-9 | ASSPTVGTDTQY
- | TRBV21-1 | ASSTNRGQGTEAF
- | TRBV7-2 | ASTPSPSERADTQY
TRBD2 | TRBV7-8 | ASSLLTSAGTDTQY
- | TRBV28 | ASSSYRVWNSPLH
- | TRBV7-9 | ASSRTSNNEQF
TRBD1 | TRBV9 | ASSAKLQGLAF
- | TRBV6-5 | ASSYSTGVSGNTIY
- | TRBV25-1 | ASSGPLRGGTEAF
TRBD1 | TRBV27 | ASSSGTENNYGYT
TRBD1 | TRBV18 | ASSPGTVSYEQY
- | TRBV20-1 | SARRLGRDNPNEQF
- | TRBV7-2 | ASSSRVGGEKLF
TRBD1 | TRBV3-1 | ASSQGQPAF
- | TRBV12-3/TRBV12-4 | ASSSGGQAPSPLH
- | TRBV9 | ASGREGEKLF
- | TRBV12-3/TRBV12-4 | ASKEGPNYGYT
- | TRBV28 | ASSLSLPINYGYT
- | TRBV20-1 | SARDSAGAWDQPQH
- | TRBV10-1 | ASSAARDDQPQH
- | TRBV5-1 | ASSFVGGEQF
- | TRBV29-1 | SVEIGTRVSEAF
TRBD1 | TRBV20-1 | SAHRQGRLNTEAF
- | TRBV29-1 | SVDSNGAKGEKLF
- | TRBV3-1 | ASSQDGQPQSEAF
- | TRBV4-2 | ASSQDFSAEPDEQF